Listed here is a single TCR beta chain. Its target is not known. Here immunoSEQ multiplex PCR was the method, and the copy in TCRdb shows in-frame clones only, minus some. Here the sample spans tens of thousands of clones, around nine tenths being singletons. This sample is drawn from a study of T cells in localized non-small cell lung cancer. Study-wide results and limits: Since sequencing was restricted to only one region of the tumor, intratumor heterogeneity remains a possibility. The highest T cell clonality was in uninvolved adjacent lung, above tumor. Of the top 100 tumor clones, median about 53 were in adjacent lung, around 28 among its top 100.

Trimming pared 10 bases from V and 7 bases from J, leaving 16 bases between. Germline V gene data show CDR1 as SNHLY and CDR2 as FYNNEI. The CDR3 is 12 residues long. This specimen was peripheral blood, taken before any cancer treatment. The chain has TRBV2 and TRBJ1-2; D call uncertain. This receptor was taken from a woman between 35 and 75 years old with stage I squamous cell lung carcinoma. The chain's CDR3 is CATSADLGGYTF. CDR3 DNA: TGTGCCACGTCAGCCGATCTGGGTGGCTACACCTTC.